This T cell receptor (beta chain) was documented in a study of blood T cells in healthy people across ages. Whole-study results and caveats: With naive T cell percentage, TCR beta diversity showed a strong correlation. A greater number of naive CD4+ cells and higher diversity distinguished long-lived donors from aged donors.

Regarding this clonotype: The antigen is not known. Possible read error: a much larger clone is one base away.

The second PCR ran about 6 to 12 cycles with a sample-barcoded 5' primer and J-beta primers. Each TCR beta cDNA got a 12-nucleotide random molecular identifier. TCRdb fed the 5' RACE reads into MiXCR, producing one record per CDR3 protein. This sample has approximately 350,000 distinct CDR3 sequences, with approximately 51% found just once. Donation came from healthy Caucasian individuals in Russia who were aged about 6 to 100. The germline CDR1 and CDR2 sequences are SQVTM and ANQGSEA. This CDR3 has 16 residues. Sequencing was done on a sample of blood. This TCR was recovered from a man aged 60 to 69 in good health. The rearrangement uses TRBV29-1 and TRBJ2-5, with TRBD2 matching over 13 bases. The assigned J gene may be wrong: the sequence end matches TRBJ2-7 better. CDR3 region: CSVEGGTSGTTYEQYF. The CDR3 DNA reads TGCAGCGTTGAAGGGGGGACTAGCGGGACCACCTACGAGCAGTACTTC.